This TCR beta chain appears in the sequencing data of a study of T cell responses to AZD1222 COVID-19 vaccine. Study findings and constraints: Most donors were white British, females outnumbered males, and clonal diversity was possibly underestimated. Scientists sampled the repertoires only once the peak T cell response had passed. Once two AZD1222 doses were given, Spike-specific TCR breadth and depth went up. At 160-218 and 743-854, vaccine-associated CD4 TCRs were dominant, and they spanned spike.

Per germline, CDR1 SEHNR and CDR2 FQNEAQ (reference sequence). The CDR3 loop spans 13 amino acids. Trimming cost V 1 base and J 3 bases, with 6 bases left between them. Note on this clone: Its antigen is as yet unknown.

Sequencing used immunoSEQ multiplex PCR; TCRdb keeps in-frame clones, though not all of them. The sample records roughly 91,000 clones, roughly 87% being singletons. This chain connects TRBV7-9 to TRBJ1-2, with unresolved D. The source of this sequence is an adult in good health. The input for sequencing was peripheral blood, taken on day 0 of AZD1222 vaccination. CDR3 sequence reads: CASSLVADYGYTF. The CDR3 region has the DNA TGTGCCAGCAGCTTAGTTGCAGACTATGGCTACACCTTC. The whole variable domain, remainder taken from reference TRBV7-9 and TRBJ1-2, is DTGVSQNPRHKITKRGQNVTFRCDPISEHNRLYWYRQTLGQGPEFLTYFQNEAQLEKSRLLSDRFSAERPKGSFSTLEIQRTEQGDSAMYLCASSLVADYGYTFGSGTRLTVV.